The entry below describes one T cell receptor beta chain. The sequence runs out 3 residues before the end of the CDR3; the remainder is reconstructed from the germline J gene. This CDR3 spans 13 amino acids. CDR1 and CDR2 (germline): SNHLY, FYNNEI. The assay was immunoSEQ multiplex PCR, and TCRdb's table has in-frame clones only and misses some. Across some 41,000 clones, the top ten clones capture roughly 6% of the sample. The record originates from a study of T cells in women clearing cervical HPV infection. Study overall: Case blood was drawn when the lesion was first found; control blood after infection became undetectable. With HLA typing for only a few women, HLA confounding remains possible.

Sequenced input: blood buffy coat. This chain joins TRBV2 and TRBJ2-4; 9 bases line up with TRBD1. This sequence originates from a woman aged 18 to 69 with a cervical HPV16 infection that either progressed to CIN3+ or cleared (not recorded which). The sequenced CDR3 bases are TGTGCCAGCAGTGGGACAGGGGACTATGGT. Amino acid sequence: CASSGTGDYG. Given in full, the CDR3 is CASSGTGDYGQYF.